These T cell receptor beta chains were read from a single sample in a study of OX40 agonist ivuxolimab in advanced cancers. TCRdb's copy holds only in-frame clones and misses some; the assay was immunoSEQ multiplex PCR. Seen here are under 65,000 clones, roughly nine tenths observed once, and the top ten hold approximately 0.8%. Sequenced material: CD4+ or CD8+ T cells sorted from blood, taken in a trial of the OX40 agonist ivuxolimab. The receptors were gathered from an adult with an advanced solid tumor such as melanoma, head and neck, liver or kidney cancer. The CDR3 runs from the conserved cysteine through the conserved F or W. The order of the fields is clone size, V gene, J gene, D gene, CDR3 DNA, CDR3 protein. The D gene is left open where the match is weak. Not every row has a clone size; where given, it reads once, few, many or a size class.

-,TRBV21-1,TRBJ1-4,-,TGTGCCAGCAGCTCAAGTCTAGCTAAAGTGCATAATGAAAAACTGTTTTTT,CASSSSLAKVHNEKLFF
few,TRBV5-5,TRBJ2-7,-,TGTGCCAGCAGCAGGACAACTCTCTACGAGCAGTACTTC,CASSRTTLYEQYF
-,TRBV5-5,TRBJ2-6,-,TGTGCCAGCAGCTTCGGGGATTCTGGGGCCAACGTCCTGACTTTC,CASSFGDSGANVLTF
-,TRBV29-1,TRBJ2-6,-,TGCAGCGCCAAGGACGGAGTATCTGGGGCCAACGTCCTGACTTTC,CSAKDGVSGANVLTF
-,TRBV5-1,TRBJ1-1,TRBD1,TGCGCCAGCAGCTCTACAGGGGCGAGTACTGAAGCTTTCTTT,CASSSTGASTEAFF
-,TRBV28,TRBJ2-6,-,TGTGCCAGCAGTATACCGGGACGCACCTCTGGGGCCAACGTCCTGACTTTC,CASSIPGRTSGANVLTF
-,TRBV4-3,TRBJ2-7,-,TGCGCCAGCAGCATACGCATTGGCCGGCTGTGGGAGCAGTACTTC,CASSIRIGRLWEQYF
-,TRBV18,TRBJ2-1,-,TGTGCCAGCTCACCAAGCGGCGGGTACAATGAGCAGTTCTTC,CASSPSGGYNEQFF
-,TRBV19,TRBJ2-7,TRBD2,TGTGCCAGTAGTCCTTACCACTCGACTAGCGGTGTTTACTACGAGCAGTACTTC,CASSPYHSTSGVYYEQYF
-,TRBV28,TRBJ1-2,TRBD1,TGTGCCAGCAGTTTATGGGATGGGGGGGACAGGGAACTGAGCTATGGCTACACCTTC,CASSLWDGGDRELSYGYTF
-,TRBV7-2,TRBJ2-7,-,TGTGCCAGCAGCTTCCAGGCGGGATTAACCTACGAGCAGTACTTC,CASSFQAGLTYEQYF
few,TRBV5-1,TRBJ2-1,-,TGCGCCAGCATCCAGGTGGGAGGGGGCGTCGATGAGCAGTTCTTC,CASIQVGGGVDEQFF
-,TRBV10-3,TRBJ2-3,-,TGTGCCATCAGATCCGATGATACGCAGTATTTT,CAIRSDDTQYF
-,TRBV29-1,TRBJ2-7,TRBD1,TGCAGCGTTGCCCTTGGACAGGGGGCATACGAGCAGTACTTC,CSVALGQGAYEQYF
-,TRBV18,TRBJ2-3,TRBD2,TGTGCCAGCTCACCACGGCGCCTAGCGGGAGAAGATACGCAGTATTTT,CASSPRRLAGEDTQYF
-,TRBV7-8,TRBJ2-7,TRBD1,TGTGCCAGCAGCTCATTCACAGGGGTCGGGGACTACGAGCAGTACTTC,CASSSFTGVGDYEQYF
-,TRBV18,TRBJ2-5,-,TGTGCCAGCTCACCGTATCCAGGGCAAGAGACCCAGTACTTC,CASSPYPGQETQYF
-,TRBV11-3,TRBJ2-1,TRBD2,TGTGCCAGCAGCTTAAGGGCTAGCGGAAATGAGCAGTTCTTC,CASSLRASGNEQFF
-,TRBV28,TRBJ2-2,-,TGTGCCAGCAGTGACAGGACGGGGGCCGGGGAGCTGTTTTTT,CASSDRTGAGELFF
-,TRBV6-1,TRBJ2-7,TRBD2,TGTGCCAGCAGGGAGACTAGCGGGGGAACCTACGAGCAGTACTTC,CASRETSGGTYEQYF
-,TRBV7-7,TRBJ2-2,-,TGTGCTAGCAGCCGGAGGAACACCGGGGAGCTGTTTTTT,CASSRRNTGELFF
-,TRBV28,TRBJ1-5,TRBD1,TGTGCCAGCAGTCCCGGGACAGTGAATCAGCCCCAGCATTTT,CASSPGTVNQPQHF
-,TRBV9,TRBJ2-4,-,TGTGCCAGCAGCGTGGGTAGTTTAAACATTCAGTACTTC,CASSVGSLNIQYF
-,TRBV5-6,TRBJ2-7,TRBD2,TGTGCCAGCAGCTTCTACTTAACTAGCGGGAGGAGGAGCTCCTACGAGCAGTACTTC,CASSFYLTSGRRSSYEQYF
-,TRBV7-8,TRBJ1-5,TRBD1,TGTGCCAGCAGCGCCACAGGGGGCCGACAGCCCCAGCATTTT,CASSATGGRQPQHF
-,TRBV11-2,TRBJ2-7,TRBD1,TGTGCCAGCAGCCCCGTTGACAGGGGCCGCAAGAGCTCCTACGAGCAGTACTTC,CASSPVDRGRKSSYEQYF
-,TRBV25-1,TRBJ2-5,-,TGTGCCAGCAGTAAAAAGGCGTATCAAGAGACCCAGTACTTC,CASSKKAYQETQYF
-,TRBV5-4,TRBJ2-1,-,TGTGCCAGCAGCTTGGGGGGCTCCTACAATGAGCAGTTCTTC,CASSLGGSYNEQFF
once,TRBV11-2,TRBJ2-2,-,TGTGCCAGCAGTTTCCAGGGGCCCCCAACCGGGGAGCTGTTTTTT,CASSFQGPPTGELFF
-,TRBV7-2,TRBJ2-2,-,TGTGCCAGCAGCTTAGTTCCAGGGCGCACCGGGGAGCTGTTTTTT,CASSLVPGRTGELFF
-,TRBV7-6,TRBJ2-7,-,TGTGCCAGCAGCGCACAGGGACGCGAGCAGTACTTC,CASSAQGREQYF
-,TRBV5-5,TRBJ1-1,-,TGTGCCAGCACCGGACTCATGAACACTGAAGCTTTCTTT,CASTGLMNTEAFF
-,TRBV19,TRBJ2-1,TRBD2,TGTGCCAGTAGGACTAGCGGGAGTAGATTCAATAATGAGCAGTTCTTC,CASRTSGSRFNNEQFF
-,TRBV23-1,TRBJ2-7,-,TGCGCCAGCAGTCAGCAGAGCAGGGCCTCTCGGGAGCAGTACTTC,CASSQQSRASREQYF
-,TRBV2,TRBJ2-5,TRBD1,TGTGCCAGCAGAGCCGGGACAGCTGGAGAGACCCAGTACTTC,CASRAGTAGETQYF
-,TRBV27,TRBJ2-7,-,TGTGCCAGCAGTCCATCAGGCGGCTACGAGCAGTACTTC,CASSPSGGYEQYF
-,TRBV4-2,TRBJ2-5,TRBD2,TGTGCCAGCAGCCAAGGGACTAGCGGACAAGAGACCCAGTACTTC,CASSQGTSGQETQYF
-,TRBV28,TRBJ1-2,-,TGTGCCAGCAACGTAGGACACCTCCTCCGGGAGGGCTACACCTTC,CASNVGHLLREGYTF
-,TRBV15,TRBJ2-7,-,TGTGCCACCAGCAGAGATGGGACCGGGGGCGAGCAGTACTTC,CATSRDGTGGEQYF
-,TRBV7-6,TRBJ2-7,-,TGTGCCAGCAGCTCAACTCTTACCTACGAGCAGTACTTC,CASSSTLTYEQYF
once,TRBV29-1,TRBJ2-5,-,TGCAGCGTTGCCGAACCCGTGGCCGGGGAGACCCAGTACTTC,CSVAEPVAGETQYF
-,TRBV11-2,TRBJ2-2,TRBD2,TGTGCCAGCAGCCGTGGACTAGCGGGATCGAACACCGGGGAGCTGTTTTTT,CASSRGLAGSNTGELFF
-,TRBV5-5,TRBJ2-1,-,TGTGCCAGCAGCGGCACTACAAACTCCTACAATGAGCAGTTCTTC,CASSGTTNSYNEQFF
-,TRBV7-3,TRBJ2-7,-,TGTGCCAGCAGCTTAACCCAAACTAGTTCGCGGGCCCAGCAGTACTTC,CASSLTQTSSRAQQYF
-,TRBV28,TRBJ2-7,-,TGTGCCAGCAGTTCGGGATTAACAGGTGATGTACCCTACGAGCAGTACTTC,CASSSGLTGDVPYEQYF
once,TRBV9,TRBJ2-3,-,TGTGCCAGCAGCGCCCTCCAGGGGGGAGCAGATACGCAGTATTTT,CASSALQGGADTQYF
-,TRBV5-1,TRBJ1-2,-,TGCGCCAGCAGCTTTGAAACCTATGGCTACACCTTC,CASSFETYGYTF
-,TRBV18,TRBJ1-1,-,TGTGCCAGCTCACCACAAGAAAACACTGAAGCTTTCTTT,CASSPQENTEAFF
-,TRBV28,TRBJ1-6,-,TGTGCCAGCAGTTCCCTGGGGACGTGGGATTCACCCCTCCACTTT,CASSSLGTWDSPLHF
-,TRBV5-1,TRBJ1-2,TRBD1,TGCGCCAGCAGCTTGGACAGGGGATCCTATGGCTACACCTTC,CASSLDRGSYGYTF
-,TRBV28,TRBJ2-2,-,TGTGCCAGCACATCTATTATGGAAACCGGGGAGCTGTTTTTT,CASTSIMETGELFF
once,TRBV6-5,TRBJ1-1,-,TGTGCCAGCAGTTACTCGATCCAGTCCCACGCTTTCTTT,CASSYSIQSHAFF
-,TRBV29-1,TRBJ2-1,TRBD1,TGCAGCGTTCAGGGGGAATCCTACAATGAGCAGTTCTTC,CSVQGESYNEQFF
-,TRBV7-2,TRBJ2-4,TRBD2,TGTGCCAGCAGCCCCGGGACTAGCGTTTTGGACTTC,CASSPGTSVLDF
few,TRBV28,TRBJ2-5,-,TGTGCCAGCACAACAGAGATTCGAGAGACCCAGTACTTC,CASTTEIRETQYF